Listed below are T cell receptor beta chains from one sample, sequenced in a study of early T cells in non-severe SARS-CoV-2 infection. MiXCR was run by TCRdb on the 5' RACE reads, yielding one entry per CDR3 protein. The profile covers approximately 49,000 distinct CDR3 sequences, with roughly 12% appearing a single time and 9.1% taken by the ten largest. The sample comprised whole blood. The receptors originated from an adult who was a healthcare worker with PCR-confirmed SARS-CoV-2 infection or an uninfected control (not recorded which). CDR3s include the opening cysteine and the closing phenylalanine or tryptophan. Each record gives: V gene, CDR3 protein.

TRBV3-1 | CASSQGKSRTDTQYF
TRBV28 | CASSLGQNYGYTF
TRBV29-1 | CSVGQSYEQYF
TRBV9 | CASSVQEGAAWQQFF
TRBV20-1 | CSARDSLDPQETQYF
TRBV7-6 | CASSGGGVHEQYF
TRBV29-1 | CSVVAGNRQYF
TRBV30 | CAWSDSYEQYF
TRBV6-5 | CASSYSSGRGIYNEQFF
TRBV4-2 | CASSLAWGSGNTIYF
TRBV29-1 | CSSERGSGNEQFF
TRBV6-5 | CASSTLLAGGGNEQFF
TRBV5-1 | CASSFVGTGELFF
TRBV20-1 | CSLIQGSNQPQHF
TRBV25-1 | CASSELGTRGYNEQFF
TRBV5-6 | CASSLTDSYNEQFF
TRBV20-1 | CSASRLAFGREQYF
TRBV10-3 | CAISYDTGGGYTF
TRBV28 | CAIRGTGKETQYF
TRBV5-1 | CVSSLGTDYEQYF
TRBV19 | CASSIAEARTSPYEQYF
TRBV19 | CASSPHRGSDPGTGELFF
TRBV18 | CASSPTGGTAKNIQYF
TRBV28 | CASSYLRDEQYF
TRBV4-1 | CASSQDPEGTGELFF
TRBV7-8 | CASSPTRDTGELFF
TRBV2 | CASYTTRDRGYEQYF
TRBV20-1 | CRGPDRANYGYTF
TRBV19 | CASKERPYGYTF
TRBV20-1 | CSARVAEQFF
TRBV6-5 | CASSSAPGTSSSYNEQFF
TRBV24-1 | CATSDMNTEAFF
TRBV20-1 | CSAPSSGGAPETQYF
TRBV4-2 | CASSPRGYIQYF
TRBV6-5 | CASSWTVSGNTIYF
TRBV7-9 | CASSLEGMTSGAYNEQFF
TRBV28 | CAISGQGSEKLFF
TRBV7-6 | CASSIGQGSRELFF
TRBV18 | CASSPPRPGTANEKLFF
TRBV6-5 | CASSQAPGGYGYTF
TRBV4-3 | CASSQDIGVPTATDTQYF
TRBV13 | CASSLGLAGSYEQYF
TRBV6-4 | CASSEAQGGTGELFF
TRBV10-3 | CAISGDGDNSPLHF
TRBV9 | CASSPRLRNTEAFF
TRBV5-6 | CASSQGTEEKLFF
TRBV19 | CASSIPDRGEEETQYF
TRBV12-3/TRBV12-4 | CASSGISRDRGSNGYTF
TRBV5-1 | CARFPSGGNFGEQFF
TRBV4-3 | CASSQDRSLNTEAFF
TRBV30 | CAWRELRQGREQYF
TRBV6-6 | CASRLRAEAIYEQYF
TRBV25-1 | CASSPDRASTDTQYF